This T cell receptor beta chain stems from a study of CD4 T cells in relation to SARS-CoV-2 and coronaviruses. Across the whole study: After 10 days of antigen culture, PBMC TCR beta CDR3s were sequenced.

In regard to this clone: What it recognizes is unknown.

Some clones are missing from TCRdb's copy, which holds only in-frame ones; the method was immunoSEQ multiplex PCR. Altogether 26,000 or so clones are present, around 80% being singletons, with the ten largest covering roughly a tenth. The unexposed donors gave CD4+ T cells in 2011-2018, prior to COVID-19. After approximately 10 days of culture, CD4+ T cells were isolated. Deletions cut 3 bases from V and 7 bases from J, with 12 bases between. This CDR3 is built from 13 residues. The receptor's source is a human donor in good health. Sequencing was carried out using CD4+ T cells from PBMCs, cultured in vitro. The chain employs TRBV12-3 or TRBV12-4 and TRBJ2-5; the D call may be TRBD1 or TRBD2 (5 bases each). CDR3: CASSFGTPGTQYF. The CDR3 nucleotides read TGTGCCAGCAGTTTCGGGACCCCAGGGACCCAGTACTTC.